This TCR beta chain was obtained from a study of blood T cells in healthy people across ages. Points from the study as a whole: Aged donors had fewer naive CD4+ cells and lower diversity than long-lived donors.

V shed 5 bases and J shed 3 bases, with 14 bases lying between them. CDR1 is KGHSH and CDR2 is LQKENI in the germline V gene. The CDR3 extends over 14 amino acids. This clonotype was picked up one time. Antigen specificity is unknown. The second PCR ran about 6 to 11 cycles with a sample-barcoded 5' primer and J-beta primers. Each CDR3 protein is one row after TCRdb ran MiXCR on the 5' RACE reads. The sample contains 700,000 to 950,000 distinct CDR3 sequences, 40% to 45% of which appear only once. This sequence was found in a woman in her sixties in good health. The rearrangement uses TRBV18 and TRBJ2-7, with a possible D match to TRBD1 (8 bases). The material sequenced was blood. The CDR3 DNA reads TGTGCCAGCTCAAGCGGGACAGGCCACTACGAGCAGTACTTC. Translation: CASSSGTGHYEQYF.